These 10 T cell receptor beta chains were all obtained from the same sample, sequenced in a study of blood T cell repertoires in COVID-19. The protocol was immunoSEQ multiplex PCR, while the TCRdb copy is restricted to in-frame clones and leaves out a portion. The repertoire consists of around 400,000 clones, with around 87% occurring once and the leading ten covering 2.3%. Sequenced: peripheral blood. The origin of the receptors is a woman in her sixties or seventies with COVID-19, enrolled during active disease.

The chain links TRBV19 to TRBJ1-2, with D unclear. This CDR3 region has 11 residues. CDR1 LNHDA and CDR2 SQIVND come from the germline V gene (reference sequence). The V end lost 5 bases, the J end lost 5 bases, and 6 bases lay between the germline ends. The CDR3 spells CASSSGYGYTF. For the CDR3, the DNA is TGTGCCAGTAGTTCAGGATATGGCTACACCTTC.

As for this clone: The junction and the germline gene differ at one end; a read error may be behind it. This chain links TRBV7-7 with TRBJ2-1, with 8 positions matching TRBD1. Germline V gene lookup returns CDR1 SSHAT and CDR2 FNYEAQ (reference sequence). The CDR3 loop spans 16 amino acids. In nucleotides, the CDR3 is TGTGCTAGCACCCCGAGTTGGGACAGGTCTGACAATGAGCAGTTCTTC. Protein product: CASTPSWDRSDNEQFF.

The rearrangement joins TRBV5-1 to TRBJ2-1; D is unresolved. In germline, CDR1 is SGHRS, CDR2 YFSETQ. V was shortened by 5 bases and J by 4 bases, with 10 bases between the two germline ends. The CDR3 is 13 residues long. The CDR3 protein is CASRAGLYNEQFF. The DNA for the CDR3 is TGCGCCAGCAGGGCAGGTCTATACAATGAGCAGTTCTTC.

This rearrangement joins TRBV15 to TRBJ1-2, with unresolved D. From germline, CDR1 is LNHNV and CDR2 YYDKDF (reference sequence). The CDR3 spans 13 residues. The germline V and J ends were trimmed by 5 bases and 5 bases, with 12 bases remaining between them. CDR3: CATSARPGYGYTF. The DNA of the CDR3 is TGTGCCACCAGCGCCCGACCGGGATATGGCTACACCTTC.

This clone is a singleton in its sample. This chain joins TRBV30 and TRBJ1-6; no clear D gene. Trimming took off 0 bases at V and 10 bases at J, with 7 bases between the two ends. The germline gives CDR1 GTSNPN, CDR2 SVGIG (reference sequence). The CDR3 is 12 amino acids. CDR3 DNA sequence: TGTGCCTGGAGTGTACTTCGGTCACCCCTCCACTTT. This codes for CAWSVLRSPLHF.

The genes are TRBV6-5 and TRBJ1-1, with no clear D. The V end was cut by 2 bases, the J end by 6 bases, with 4 bases between. This CDR3 region has 11 residues. From germline, CDR1 is MNHEY and CDR2 SVGAGI. The CDR3 nucleotides read TGTGCCAGCAGTTACACTTCTGAAGCTTTCTTT. It encodes CASSYTSEAFF.

The chain is built from TRBV5-5 and TRBJ1-1; the D gene is possibly TRBD1 (5 bases). Germline V gene data show CDR1 as SGHKS and CDR2 as YYEKEE (reference sequence). V lost 0 bases to trimming and J lost 5 bases, with 11 bases between them. CDR3 length: 14 residues. This CDR3 is CASSLAGTGTEAFF. The CDR3 nucleotides are TGTGCCAGCAGCTTGGCTGGGACTGGAACTGAAGCTTTCTTT.

The chain uses TRBV12-3 or TRBV12-4 and TRBJ2-5; TRBD1 matches at 7 bases. The CDR3 length is 13 residues. The V and J ends lost 10 bases and 9 bases, in that order; junction bases with no gene match: 14. CDR3 region: CATRQGPGEAQYF. The CDR3 DNA is TGTGCCACACGACAGGGCCCCGGAGAAGCCCAGTACTTC.

The rearrangement uses TRBV5-1 and TRBJ1-1, with TRBD1 matching 11 bases. CDR1 SGHRS and CDR2 YFSETQ come from the germline V gene. V dropped 4 bases and J dropped 3; count of bases not matched to a gene: 8. CDR3 length equals 16 residues. CDR3 nucleotides: TGCGCCAGCAGCATTGGACAGGGGGCGTGGGACACTGAAGCTTTCTTT. This translates into CASSIGQGAWDTEAFF.

The genes are TRBV9 and TRBJ1-1; 7 nucleotides agree with TRBD1. The CDR3 contains 14 residues. V shed 2 bases and J 6 bases; nucleotides not matched to a gene: 7. Germline V gene lookup returns CDR1 SGDLS and CDR2 YYNGEE. The CDR3 loop is CASSVRDSPSEAFF. The DNA for the CDR3 is TGTGCCAGCAGCGTTCGGGACAGTCCGTCTGAAGCTTTCTTT. Supplemented by reference TRBV9 and TRBJ1-1, the full variable domain reads DSGVTQTPKHLITATGQRVTLRCSPRSGDLSVYWYQQSLDQGLQFLIQYYNGEERAKGNILERFSAQQFPDLHSELNLSSLELGDSALYFCASSVRDSPSEAFFGQGTRLTVV.